Following are 5 T cell receptor beta chains from one sample sequenced in a study of T cell responses to AZD1222 COVID-19 vaccine. The method was immunoSEQ multiplex PCR; TCRdb's version includes in-frame clones alone and lacks a portion of them. The table records around 66,000 clones, approximately 90% of them present only once. The sequencing here drew on peripheral blood, taken 28 days after the second dose of the MenACWY control vaccine. All receptors derive from an adult who received the MenACWY meningococcal vaccine as a control.

This sequence joins TRBV5-1 and TRBJ1-1, with 7 bases fitting TRBD1. This CDR3 contains 14 residues. Germline V gene data show CDR1 as SGHRS and CDR2 as YFSETQ. Trimming took 3 bases from V and 5 from J; bases not matched to a gene: 7. CDR3 region: CASSYRGSSTEAFF. DNA of the CDR3: TGCGCCAGCAGCTACAGGGGCAGTAGTACTGAAGCTTTCTTT.

The CDR3 DNA reads TGCGCCAGCAGCCAAGATGTGGCAGCGAATGAAAAACTGTTTTTT. Translating gives CASSQDVAANEKLFF. The genes are TRBV4-3 and TRBJ1-4; D uncertain. This CDR3 contains 15 residues. The ends were cut back, 0 bases at V and 5 bases at J, with 10 bases in the middle. CDR1 and CDR2 (germline): LGHNA, YSLEER.

V usage is TRBV28 and J usage is TRBJ1-2; possibly TRBD1 for D (5 bases). The CDR3 spans 14 residues. From germline, CDR1 is MDHEN and CDR2 SYDVKM. Trimming cost V 2 bases and J 4 bases, with 11 bases left between them. The CDR3 region has the DNA TGTGCCAGCAGTTTAGGCAGGGTAGGCTATGGCTACACCTTC. This codes for CASSLGRVGYGYTF.

The table lists this clone with a count of one. The chain recombines TRBV3-1 (or the pseudogene TRBV3-2) with TRBJ1-1; D is perhaps TRBD1 (6 bases). The CDR3 length is 14 residues. V was pared by 2 bases and J by 5 bases, with 12 bases between. Germline CDR1 reads LGHDT; CDR2 reads YNNKEL (reference sequence). CDR3 DNA sequence: TGTGCCAGCAGCCAATCTTACAGGGAGACTGAAGCTTTCTTT. Protein: CASSQSYRETEAFF.

The gene calls are TRBV19 and TRBJ1-1; D is ambiguous. This CDR3 is built from 13 residues. V lost 7 bases and J 5 bases, leaving 14 bases between the germline ends. Germline assignment: CDR1 LNHDA and CDR2 SQIVND (reference sequence). This chain's CDR3 is CASTSEYGTEAFF. The CDR3 region has the DNA TGTGCCAGTACTTCCGAATACGGGACTGAAGCTTTCTTT.